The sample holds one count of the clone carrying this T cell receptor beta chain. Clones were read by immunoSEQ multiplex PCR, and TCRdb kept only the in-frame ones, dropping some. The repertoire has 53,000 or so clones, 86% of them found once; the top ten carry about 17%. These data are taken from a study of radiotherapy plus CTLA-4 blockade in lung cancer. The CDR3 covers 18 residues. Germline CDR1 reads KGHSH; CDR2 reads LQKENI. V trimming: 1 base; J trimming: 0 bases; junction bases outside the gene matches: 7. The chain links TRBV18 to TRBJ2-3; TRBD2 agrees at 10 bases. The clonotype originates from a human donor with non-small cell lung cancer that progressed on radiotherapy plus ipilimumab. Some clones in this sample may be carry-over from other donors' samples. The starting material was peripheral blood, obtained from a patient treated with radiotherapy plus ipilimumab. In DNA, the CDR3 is TGTGCCAGCTCACCACTAGCGGGGGGATCTCCTAGCACAGATACGCAGTATTTT. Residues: CASSPLAGGSPSTDTQYF.